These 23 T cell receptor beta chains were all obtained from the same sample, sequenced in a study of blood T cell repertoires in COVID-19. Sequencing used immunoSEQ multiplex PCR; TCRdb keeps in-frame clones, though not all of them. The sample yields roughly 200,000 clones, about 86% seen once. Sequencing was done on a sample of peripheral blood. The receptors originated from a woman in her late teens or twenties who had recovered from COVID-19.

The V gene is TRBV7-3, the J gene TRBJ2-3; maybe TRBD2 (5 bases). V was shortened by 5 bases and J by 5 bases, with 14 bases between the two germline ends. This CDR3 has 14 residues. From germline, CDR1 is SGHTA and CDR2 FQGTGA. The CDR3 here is CASSPRPAGDTQYF. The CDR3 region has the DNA TGTGCCAGCAGCCCCCGGCCGGCGGGAGATACGCAGTATTTT.

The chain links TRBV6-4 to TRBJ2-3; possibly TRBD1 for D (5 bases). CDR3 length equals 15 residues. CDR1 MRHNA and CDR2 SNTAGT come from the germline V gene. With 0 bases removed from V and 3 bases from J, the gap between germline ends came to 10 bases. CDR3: CASSDSPDSTDTQYF. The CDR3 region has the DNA TGTGCCAGCAGTGACTCACCCGACAGTACAGATACGCAGTATTTT.

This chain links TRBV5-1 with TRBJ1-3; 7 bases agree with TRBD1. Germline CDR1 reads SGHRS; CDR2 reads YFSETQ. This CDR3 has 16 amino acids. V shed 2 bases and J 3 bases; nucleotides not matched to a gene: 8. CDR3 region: CASSLRTGRNGNTIYF. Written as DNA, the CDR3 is TGCGCCAGCAGCTTAAGGACAGGTCGTAATGGAAACACCATATATTTT.

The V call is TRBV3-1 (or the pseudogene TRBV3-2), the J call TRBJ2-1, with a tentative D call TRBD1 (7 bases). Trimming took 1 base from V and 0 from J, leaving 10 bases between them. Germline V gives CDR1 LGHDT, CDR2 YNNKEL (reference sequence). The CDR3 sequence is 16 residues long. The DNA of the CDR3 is TGTGCCAGCAGCCAAGGGAGGGGGCCCTCCTACAATGAGCAGTTCTTC. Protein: CASSQGRGPSYNEQFF.

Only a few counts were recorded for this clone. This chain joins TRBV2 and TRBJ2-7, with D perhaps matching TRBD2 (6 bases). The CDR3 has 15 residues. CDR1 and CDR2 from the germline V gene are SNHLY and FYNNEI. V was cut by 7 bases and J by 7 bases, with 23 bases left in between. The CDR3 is CASIGKGTWSGEQYF. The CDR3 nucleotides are TGTGCCAGCATCGGTAAAGGGACTTGGAGTGGAGAGCAGTACTTC.

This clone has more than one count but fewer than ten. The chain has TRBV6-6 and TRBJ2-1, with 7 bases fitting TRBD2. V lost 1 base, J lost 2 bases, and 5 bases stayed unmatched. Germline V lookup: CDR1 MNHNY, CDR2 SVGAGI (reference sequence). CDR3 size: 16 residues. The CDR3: CASSYFLAVTYNEQFF. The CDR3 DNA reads TGTGCCAGCAGTTACTTCCTAGCGGTTACCTACAATGAGCAGTTCTTC.

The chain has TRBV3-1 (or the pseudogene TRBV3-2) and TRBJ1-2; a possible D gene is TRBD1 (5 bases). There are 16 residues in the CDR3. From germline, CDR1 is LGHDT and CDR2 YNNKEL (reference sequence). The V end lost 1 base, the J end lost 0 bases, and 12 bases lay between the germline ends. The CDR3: CASSQAPTAPNYGYTF. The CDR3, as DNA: TGTGCCAGCAGCCAAGCGCCGACAGCTCCTAACTATGGCTACACCTTC.

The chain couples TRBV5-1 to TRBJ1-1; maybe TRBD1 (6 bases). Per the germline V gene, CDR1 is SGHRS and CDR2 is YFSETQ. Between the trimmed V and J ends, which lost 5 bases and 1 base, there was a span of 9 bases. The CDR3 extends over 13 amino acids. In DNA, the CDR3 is TGCGCCAGCAGGGTAGGGGGGAACACTGAAGCTTTCTTT. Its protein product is CASRVGGNTEAFF.

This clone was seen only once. CDR3 DNA sequence: TGTGCCAGAAATTCGGAAGGGGGCGACTATGGCTACACCTTC. Translated: CARNSEGGDYGYTF. This chain uses TRBV2 with TRBJ1-2; 7 bases agree with TRBD1. The J segment lost 3 bases and the V segment lost 9 bases, leaving 10 bases of the junction unmatched. This CDR3 is built from 14 residues. Germline CDR1 SNHLY, CDR2 FYNNEI.

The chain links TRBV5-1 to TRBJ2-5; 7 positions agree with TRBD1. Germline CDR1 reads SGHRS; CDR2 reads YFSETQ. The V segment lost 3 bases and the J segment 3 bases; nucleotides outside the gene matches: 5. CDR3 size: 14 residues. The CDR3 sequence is CASSSGTVKETQYF. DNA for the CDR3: TGCGCCAGCAGCTCCGGGACAGTAAAAGAGACCCAGTACTTC.

CDR3 nucleotides: TGTGCCAGTAGCCTTGGACAGACCAGCAATCAGCCCCAGCATTTT. Its translation is CASSLGQTSNQPQHF. The chain carries TRBV19 and TRBJ1-5, with D perhaps TRBD1 (6 bases). CDR1 and CDR2 from the germline V gene are LNHDA and SQIVND (reference sequence). The V end was cut by 6 bases, the J end by 1 base, with 13 bases between. The CDR3 loop spans 15 amino acids. The variable domain in full, with the rest retrieved from reference TRBV19 and TRBJ1-5, is DGGITQSPKYLFRKEGQNVTLSCEQNLNHDAMYWYRQDPGQGLRLIYYSQIVNDFQKGDIAEGYSVSREKKESFPLTVTSAQKNPTAFYLCASSLGQTSNQPQHFGDGTRLSIL.

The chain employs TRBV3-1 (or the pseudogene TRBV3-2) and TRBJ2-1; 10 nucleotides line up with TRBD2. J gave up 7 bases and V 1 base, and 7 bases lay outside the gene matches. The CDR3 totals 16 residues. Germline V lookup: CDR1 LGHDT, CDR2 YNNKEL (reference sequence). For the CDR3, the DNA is TGTGCCAGCAGCCAAGTTGGTCAAGCGGGGGGGAATGAGCAGTTCTTC. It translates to CASSQVGQAGGNEQFF.

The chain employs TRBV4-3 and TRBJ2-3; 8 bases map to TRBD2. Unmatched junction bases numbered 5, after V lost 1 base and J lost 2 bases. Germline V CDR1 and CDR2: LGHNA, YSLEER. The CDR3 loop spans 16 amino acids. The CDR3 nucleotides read TGCGCCAGCAGCCAAGTGTTAGCGGGGTACACAGATACGCAGTATTTT. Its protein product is CASSQVLAGYTDTQYF.

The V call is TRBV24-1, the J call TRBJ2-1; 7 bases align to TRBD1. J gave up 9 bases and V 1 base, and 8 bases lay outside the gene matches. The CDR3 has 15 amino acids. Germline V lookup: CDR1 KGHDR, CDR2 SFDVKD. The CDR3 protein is CATSDFEGALTEQFF. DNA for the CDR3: TGTGCCACCAGTGATTTCGAGGGGGCGCTGACTGAGCAGTTCTTC.

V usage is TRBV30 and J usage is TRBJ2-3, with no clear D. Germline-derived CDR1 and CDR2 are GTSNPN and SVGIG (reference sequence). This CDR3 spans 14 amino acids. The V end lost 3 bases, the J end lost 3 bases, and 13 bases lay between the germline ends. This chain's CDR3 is CAWSETIITDTQYF. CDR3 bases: TGTGCCTGGAGCGAAACAATAATTACAGATACGCAGTATTTT.

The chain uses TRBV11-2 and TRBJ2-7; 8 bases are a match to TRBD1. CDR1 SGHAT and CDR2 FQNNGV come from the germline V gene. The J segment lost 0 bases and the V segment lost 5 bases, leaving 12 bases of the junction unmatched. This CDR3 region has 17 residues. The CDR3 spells CASSPSSGGPTSYEQYF. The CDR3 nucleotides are TGTGCCAGCAGCCCTTCATCAGGGGGCCCTACCTCCTACGAGCAGTACTTC.

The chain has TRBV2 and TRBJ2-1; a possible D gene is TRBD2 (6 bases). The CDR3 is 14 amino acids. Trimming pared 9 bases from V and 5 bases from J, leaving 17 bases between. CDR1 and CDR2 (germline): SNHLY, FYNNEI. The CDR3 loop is CASQRVLNNNEQFF. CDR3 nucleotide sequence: TGTGCCAGTCAGCGGGTTCTCAACAACAATGAGCAGTTCTTC.

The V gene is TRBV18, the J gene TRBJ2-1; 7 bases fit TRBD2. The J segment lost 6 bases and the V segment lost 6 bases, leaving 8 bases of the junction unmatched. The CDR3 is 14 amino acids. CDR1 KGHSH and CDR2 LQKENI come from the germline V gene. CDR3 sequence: CASSNMGGINEQFF. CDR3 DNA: TGTGCCAGCTCTAACATGGGGGGGATCAATGAGCAGTTCTTC.

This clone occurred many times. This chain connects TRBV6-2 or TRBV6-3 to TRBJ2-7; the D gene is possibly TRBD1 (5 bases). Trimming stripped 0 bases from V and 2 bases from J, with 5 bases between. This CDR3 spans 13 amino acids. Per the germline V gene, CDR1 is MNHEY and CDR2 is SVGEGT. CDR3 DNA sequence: TGTGCCAGCAGTTACTCGGACACCTACGAGCAGTACTTC. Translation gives CASSYSDTYEQYF.

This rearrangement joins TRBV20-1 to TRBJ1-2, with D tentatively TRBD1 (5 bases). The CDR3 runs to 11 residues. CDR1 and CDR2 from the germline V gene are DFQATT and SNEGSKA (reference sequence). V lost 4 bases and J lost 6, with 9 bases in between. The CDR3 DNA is TGCAGTGCTATAGGAGGGGATGGCTACACCTTC. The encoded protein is CSAIGGDGYTF.

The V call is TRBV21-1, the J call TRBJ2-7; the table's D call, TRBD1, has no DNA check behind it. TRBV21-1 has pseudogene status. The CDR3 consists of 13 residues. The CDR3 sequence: CASSPQVTYEQYV. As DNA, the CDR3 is TGTGCCAGCAGTCCACAGGTAACCTACGAGCAGTACGTC.

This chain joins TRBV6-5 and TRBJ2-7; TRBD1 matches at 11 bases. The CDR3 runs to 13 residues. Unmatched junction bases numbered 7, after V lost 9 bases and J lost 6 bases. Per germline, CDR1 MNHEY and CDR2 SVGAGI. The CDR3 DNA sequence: TGTGCCAGTTCGTCCGGGACAGGGGGCGAGCAGTACGTC. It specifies CASSSGTGGEQYV.

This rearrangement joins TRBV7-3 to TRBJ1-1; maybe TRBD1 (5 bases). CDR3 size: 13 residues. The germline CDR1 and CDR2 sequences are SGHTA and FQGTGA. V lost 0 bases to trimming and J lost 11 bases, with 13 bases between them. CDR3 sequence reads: CASSLTQGAGAFF. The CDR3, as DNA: TGTGCCAGCAGCTTAACGCAAGGGGCTGGGGCTTTCTTT.